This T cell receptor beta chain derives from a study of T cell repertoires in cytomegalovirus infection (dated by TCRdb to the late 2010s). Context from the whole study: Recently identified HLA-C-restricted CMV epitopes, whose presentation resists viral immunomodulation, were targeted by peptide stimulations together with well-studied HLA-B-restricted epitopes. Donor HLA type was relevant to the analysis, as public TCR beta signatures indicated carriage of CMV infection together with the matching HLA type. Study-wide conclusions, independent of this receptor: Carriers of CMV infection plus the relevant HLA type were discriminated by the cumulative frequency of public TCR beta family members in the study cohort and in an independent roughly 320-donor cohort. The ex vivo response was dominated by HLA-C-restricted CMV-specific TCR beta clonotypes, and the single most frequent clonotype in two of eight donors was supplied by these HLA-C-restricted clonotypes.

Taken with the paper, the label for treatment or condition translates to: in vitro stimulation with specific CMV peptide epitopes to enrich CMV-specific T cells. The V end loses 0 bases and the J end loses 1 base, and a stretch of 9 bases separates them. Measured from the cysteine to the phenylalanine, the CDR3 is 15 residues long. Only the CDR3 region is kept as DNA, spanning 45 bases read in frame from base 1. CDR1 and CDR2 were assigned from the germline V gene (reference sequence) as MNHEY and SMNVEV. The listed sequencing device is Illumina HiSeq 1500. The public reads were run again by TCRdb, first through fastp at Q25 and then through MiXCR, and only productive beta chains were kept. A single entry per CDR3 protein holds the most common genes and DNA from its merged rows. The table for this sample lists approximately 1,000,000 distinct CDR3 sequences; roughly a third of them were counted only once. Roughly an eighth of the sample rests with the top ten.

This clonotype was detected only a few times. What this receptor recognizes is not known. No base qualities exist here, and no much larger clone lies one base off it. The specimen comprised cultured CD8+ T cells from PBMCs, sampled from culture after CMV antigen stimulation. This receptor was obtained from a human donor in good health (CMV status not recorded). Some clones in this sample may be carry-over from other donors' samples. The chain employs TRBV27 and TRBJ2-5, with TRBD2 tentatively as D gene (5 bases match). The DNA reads TGTGCCAGCAGTTTATCGGCCAGCGGCCAAGAGACCCAGTACTTC. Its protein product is CASSLSASGQETQYF.